This TCR beta chain was profiled in a study of T cell changes during pregnancy in multiple sclerosis. Produced via immunoSEQ multiplex PCR; TCRdb's table is partial and in-frame only. Seen here are roughly 60,000 clones, around 93% observed once, and the top ten hold about 0.33%. V lost 4 bases and J lost 0; bases outside the gene matches: 1. Germline-derived CDR1 and CDR2 are SGHRS and YFSETQ. The CDR3 sequence is 16 residues long. The gene calls are TRBV5-1 and TRBJ2-1, with TRBD2 identical over 13 bases. Specimen: CD4+ T cells from peripheral blood mononuclear cells, collected before pregnancy. The sequence came from a female donor with multiple sclerosis, enrolled in a pregnancy study. The CDR3, as DNA: TGCGCCAGCAGCCGGACTAGCGGGAGCTCCTACAATGAGCAGTTCTTC. It encodes CASSRTSGSSYNEQFF. Using reference TRBV5-1 and TRBJ2-1 for the parts outside the CDR3, the full variable domain is KAGVTQTPRYLIKTRGQQVTLSCSPISGHRSVSWYQQTPGQGLQFLFEYFSETQRNKGNFPGRFSGRQFSNSRSEMNVSTLELGDSALYLCASSRTSGSSYNEQFFGPGTRLTVL.